This T cell receptor beta chain was documented in a study of blood T cell repertoires in COVID-19. At the level of the study: COVID-19 samples from acute and convalescent phases originated in the United States, Italy and Spain. The analysed material was cDNA or gDNA that came from T cells, B-cell-depleted T cells, or PBMCs.

As processed by the authors: Amplified reference gene primers provided the basis for estimating nucleated cell counts. Method: immunoSEQ multiplex PCR; TCRdb's copy keeps in-frame clones and lacks some. V and J calls and clone size are given by that table; D and trimming were obtained from the DNA. The sample records 200,000 to 250,000 clones, about 83% being singletons. Trimming took 3 bases from V and 9 from J, leaving 16 bases between them. Germline-derived CDR1 and CDR2 are SGDLS and YYNGEE. The CDR3 has 14 residues. What was sequenced was peripheral blood. The chain combines TRBV9 with TRBJ2-4, with D perhaps TRBD1 (6 bases). The clonotype was recovered from a woman in her forties or fifties with active or convalescent COVID-19. This chain's CDR3 is CASSDPGDPGIQYF. In DNA form, the CDR3 reads TGTGCCAGCAGCGACCCAGGGGACCCGGGCATTCAGTACTTC.